These T cell receptor beta chains were read from a single sample in a study of T-cell reconstitution after alpha-beta-depleted transplantation in children. TCRdb analysed the PCR reads with MiXCR anew, one entry per CDR3 protein. The data show roughly 200,000 distinct CDR3 sequences, around 7% seen once. Sequencing was performed on PBMCs from the stem cell graft donor, taken from the stem cell graft. The source of these receptors is a human donor who donated a stem cell graft to a child with Wiskott-Aldrich syndrome. CDR3s include the opening cysteine and the closing phenylalanine or tryptophan. D genes are given only for firm matches. Clone size is not always given. Where it is, it says once, few, many or a class for expanded clones.

j_call	d_call	clone_size	v_call	cdr3_aa	cdr3_nt
TRBJ2-7	.	.	TRBV7-2	CASSLGISFSYEQYF	TGTGCCAGCAGCTTAGGAATTAGTTTCTCCTACGAGCAGTACTTC
TRBJ1-1	TRBD1	.	TRBV7-2	CASSLVGGRGTEAFF	TGTGCCAGCAGCTTAGTGGGGGGCAGGGGGACTGAAGCTTTCTTT
TRBJ2-3	TRBD2	many	TRBV5-1	CASRPRASVGGPADTQYF	TGCGCCAGCAGGCCACGGGCGTCGGTGGGAGGGCCCGCAGATACGCAGTATTTT
TRBJ2-5	TRBD2	.	TRBV7-2	CASSFRSGGAWETQYF	TGTGCCAGCAGCTTTCGGAGCGGGGGGGCCTGGGAGACCCAGTACTTC
TRBJ2-2	TRBD2	.	TRBV5-6	CASSLSGKRKGGELFF	TGTGCCAGCAGCTTGAGCGGGAAGCGGAAGGGCGGGGAGCTGTTTTTT
TRBJ1-3	TRBD1	many	TRBV12-3/TRBV12-4	CASSYQTGLGNTIYF	TGTGCCAGCAGTTACCAGACAGGGTTGGGAAACACCATATATTTT
TRBJ2-1	.	few	TRBV7-2	CASSSRAQSHEQFF	TGTGCCAGCAGCTCCCGCGCCCAATCCCATGAGCAGTTCTTC
TRBJ2-2	TRBD1	many	TRBV9	CASSEDRGGTGELFF	TGTGCCAGCAGCGAGGACAGGGGAGGCACCGGGGAGCTGTTTTTT
TRBJ2-1	.	.	TRBV6-5	CASLWRNEQFF	TGTGCCAGCTTGTGGCGGAATGAGCAGTTCTTC
TRBJ2-7	.	many	TRBV19	CASSHRAAEGSYEQYF	TGTGCCAGTAGTCACCGAGCAGCGGAGGGCTCCTACGAGCAGTACTTC
TRBJ1-1	.	many	TRBV5-1	CASSLVVGGPARAEAFF	TGCGCCAGCAGCTTGGTTGTCGGAGGGCCCGCTAGGGCTGAAGCTTTCTTT
TRBJ2-1	TRBD2	many	TRBV20-1	CSASPGLARNEQFF	TGCAGTGCTAGTCCGGGACTAGCAAGGAATGAGCAGTTCTTC
TRBJ2-3	.	many	TRBV29-1	CSAPGTGYTDTQYF	TGCAGCGCTCCGGGAACTGGCTACACAGATACGCAGTATTTT
TRBJ1-5	.	many	TRBV7-9	CASSNNRRDPLLDSNQPQHF	TGTGCCAGCAGCAACAATCGCCGGGATCCCCTCCTAGATAGCAATCAGCCCCAGCATTTT
TRBJ1-3	TRBD1	many	TRBV5-4	CASSATTGTGNTIYF	TGTGCCAGCAGCGCCACGACAGGGACTGGAAACACCATATATTTT
TRBJ2-1	TRBD2	many	TRBV7-8	CASITLAGGWYNEQFF	TGTGCCAGCATCACTTTAGCGGGCGGCTGGTACAATGAGCAGTTCTTC
TRBJ2-3	.	many	TRBV12-3/TRBV12-4	CATAPQSALISDTQYF	TGTGCCACCGCCCCCCAAAGCGCCCTGATATCAGATACGCAGTATTTT
TRBJ1-5	.	many	TRBV29-1	CSVREGVSGNQPQHF	TGCAGCGTCCGGGAGGGGGTGAGTGGCAATCAGCCCCAGCATTTT
TRBJ2-3	TRBD2	many	TRBV15	CATSRDPLAGTDTQYF	TGTGCCACCAGCAGAGATCCGCTAGCGGGCACAGATACGCAGTATTTT
TRBJ1-5	.	.	TRBV7-9	CAISPEGVNFQHF	TGTGCCATCAGCCCCGAGGGAGTGAATTTTCAGCATTTT
TRBJ2-3	TRBD2	many	TRBV12-3/TRBV12-4	CASSSLGLAGARTDTQYF	TGTGCCAGCAGTTCTCTTGGACTAGCGGGGGCCCGCACAGATACGCAGTATTTT
TRBJ2-5	.	.	TRBV25-1	CASTGQETQYF	TGTGCCAGCACAGGACAAGAGACCCAGTACTTC
TRBJ2-1	TRBD2	few	TRBV27	CASSSLAAYTYNEQFF	TGTGCCAGCAGTTCGCTAGCGGCATACACCTACAATGAGCAGTTCTTC
TRBJ2-3	TRBD1	.	TRBV12-3/TRBV12-4	CASSILAGGGQYF	TGTGCCAGCAGTATCTTGGCAGGGGGCGGGCAGTATTTT
TRBJ1-1	.	many	TRBV4-3	CASSQSVLNTEAFF	TGCGCCAGCAGCCAGAGCGTTTTGAACACTGAAGCTTTCTTT
TRBJ1-5	TRBD1	many	TRBV28	CASSLRQGRKSNQPQHF	TGTGCCAGCAGTTTACGACAGGGGCGGAAGAGCAATCAGCCCCAGCATTTT
TRBJ2-3	.	many	TRBV10-3	CAISESGKDTQYF	TGTGCCATCAGTGAGTCCGGGAAGGATACGCAGTATTTT
TRBJ2-7	TRBD2	few	TRBV7-9	CASSPGLAVAEQYF	TGTGCCAGCAGTCCGGGACTAGCGGTCGCCGAGCAGTACTTC
TRBJ2-2	.	many	TRBV5-6	CASSFFTGELFF	TGTGCCAGCAGCTTCTTTACCGGGGAGCTGTTTTTT
TRBJ2-2	.	many	TRBV4-3	CASSQVPLGANTGELFF	TGCGCCAGCAGCCAAGTCCCTTTAGGCGCGAACACCGGGGAGCTGTTTTTT
TRBJ2-7	TRBD2	few	TRBV7-8	CASGGLAGVAEQYF	TGTGCCAGCGGCGGACTAGCGGGAGTAGCCGAGCAGTACTTC
TRBJ1-6	.	few	TRBV16	CASSSTPTSSPLHF	TGTGCCAGCAGCTCCACACCGACCTCTTCACCCCTCCACTTT
TRBJ2-7	.	.	TRBV7-2	CASSWDVGPYYEQYF	TGTGCCAGCAGTTGGGACGTCGGACCCTATTACGAGCAGTACTTC
TRBJ2-2	TRBD1	few	TRBV29-1	CSAGQGVGELFF	TGCAGCGCCGGACAGGGGGTCGGGGAGCTGTTTTTT
TRBJ1-5	TRBD1	many	TRBV29-1	CSVGGQGNQPQHF	TGCAGCGTAGGGGGACAGGGCAATCAGCCCCAGCATTTT
TRBJ2-7	TRBD1	many	TRBV7-2	CASSLAIGTVYEQYF	TGTGCCAGCAGCTTAGCAATAGGGACAGTCTACGAGCAGTACTTC
TRBJ2-5	TRBD2	many	TRBV19	CASSGLAGRETQYF	TGTGCCAGTAGTGGACTAGCGGGAAGAGAGACCCAGTACTTC
TRBJ2-7	TRBD1	many	TRBV5-1	CASSFVTGTYEQYF	TGCGCCAGCAGCTTTGTGACAGGGACCTACGAGCAGTACTTC
TRBJ1-2	.	many	TRBV6-5	CASSYSGPRNYGYTF	TGTGCCAGCAGTTACTCGGGACCGCGAAACTATGGCTACACCTTC
TRBJ1-6	.	many	TRBV4-2	CASSQDSAGSSYNSPLHF	TGTGCCAGCAGCCAAGATAGCGCGGGGAGCTCCTATAATTCACCCCTCCACTTT
TRBJ2-1	.	many	TRBV5-1	CASSVRDGDSYNEQFF	TGCGCCAGCAGCGTAAGGGACGGGGACTCCTACAATGAGCAGTTCTTC
TRBJ2-1	.	many	TRBV25-1	CASSDHLGRAHEQFF	TGTGCCAGCAGTGACCATTTGGGCAGGGCCCATGAGCAGTTCTTC
TRBJ2-2	.	many	TRBV29-1	CSVGPLGQNTGELFF	TGCAGCGTTGGGCCTTTGGGTCAGAACACCGGGGAGCTGTTTTTT
TRBJ1-5	.	many	TRBV20-1	CSAATWEAQPQHF	TGCAGTGCTGCAACGTGGGAGGCTCAGCCCCAGCATTTT
TRBJ1-4	.	many	TRBV12-3/TRBV12-4	CASSGSKRTLNEKLFF	TGTGCCAGCAGTGGCTCCAAGCGGACGCTTAATGAAAAACTGTTTTTT
TRBJ1-1	.	many	TRBV29-1	CSAERGALGEAFF	TGCAGCGCCGAACGGGGGGCCCTAGGTGAAGCTTTCTTT
TRBJ1-4	.	many	TRBV20-1	CSASSSRGSREKLFF	TGCAGTGCTTCATCCTCTAGGGGGTCTCGGGAAAAACTGTTTTTT
TRBJ2-7	.	many	TRBV15	CATSRDRSISYEQYF	TGTGCCACCAGCAGAGATAGGTCTATTTCCTACGAGCAGTACTTC
TRBJ1-6	.	many	TRBV27	CASQRQEYSPLHF	TGTGCCAGCCAAAGACAGGAGTATTCACCCCTCCACTTT
TRBJ2-2	.	many	TRBV5-1	CASSLVGPNTGELFF	TGCGCCAGCAGCTTGGTTGGTCCGAACACCGGGGAGCTGTTTTTT
TRBJ2-5	TRBD1	many	TRBV29-1	CSVERGRIETQYF	TGCAGCGTTGAAAGGGGGCGAATAGAGACCCAGTACTTC
TRBJ2-2	.	many	TRBV12-3/TRBV12-4	CASSSLPGERANTGELFF	TGTGCCAGCAGTTCCCTACCTGGGGAAAGGGCGAACACCGGGGAGCTGTTTTTT
TRBJ2-3	TRBD1	.	TRBV12-3/TRBV12-4	CASSRDRGQRWTSDTQYF	TGTGCCAGCAGTCGGGACAGGGGGCAACGTTGGACTTCAGATACGCAGTATTTT
TRBJ1-6	.	many	TRBV7-2	CASSLAGGSYNSPLHF	TGTGCCAGCAGCTTAGCAGGGGGCTCCTATAATTCACCCCTCCACTTT